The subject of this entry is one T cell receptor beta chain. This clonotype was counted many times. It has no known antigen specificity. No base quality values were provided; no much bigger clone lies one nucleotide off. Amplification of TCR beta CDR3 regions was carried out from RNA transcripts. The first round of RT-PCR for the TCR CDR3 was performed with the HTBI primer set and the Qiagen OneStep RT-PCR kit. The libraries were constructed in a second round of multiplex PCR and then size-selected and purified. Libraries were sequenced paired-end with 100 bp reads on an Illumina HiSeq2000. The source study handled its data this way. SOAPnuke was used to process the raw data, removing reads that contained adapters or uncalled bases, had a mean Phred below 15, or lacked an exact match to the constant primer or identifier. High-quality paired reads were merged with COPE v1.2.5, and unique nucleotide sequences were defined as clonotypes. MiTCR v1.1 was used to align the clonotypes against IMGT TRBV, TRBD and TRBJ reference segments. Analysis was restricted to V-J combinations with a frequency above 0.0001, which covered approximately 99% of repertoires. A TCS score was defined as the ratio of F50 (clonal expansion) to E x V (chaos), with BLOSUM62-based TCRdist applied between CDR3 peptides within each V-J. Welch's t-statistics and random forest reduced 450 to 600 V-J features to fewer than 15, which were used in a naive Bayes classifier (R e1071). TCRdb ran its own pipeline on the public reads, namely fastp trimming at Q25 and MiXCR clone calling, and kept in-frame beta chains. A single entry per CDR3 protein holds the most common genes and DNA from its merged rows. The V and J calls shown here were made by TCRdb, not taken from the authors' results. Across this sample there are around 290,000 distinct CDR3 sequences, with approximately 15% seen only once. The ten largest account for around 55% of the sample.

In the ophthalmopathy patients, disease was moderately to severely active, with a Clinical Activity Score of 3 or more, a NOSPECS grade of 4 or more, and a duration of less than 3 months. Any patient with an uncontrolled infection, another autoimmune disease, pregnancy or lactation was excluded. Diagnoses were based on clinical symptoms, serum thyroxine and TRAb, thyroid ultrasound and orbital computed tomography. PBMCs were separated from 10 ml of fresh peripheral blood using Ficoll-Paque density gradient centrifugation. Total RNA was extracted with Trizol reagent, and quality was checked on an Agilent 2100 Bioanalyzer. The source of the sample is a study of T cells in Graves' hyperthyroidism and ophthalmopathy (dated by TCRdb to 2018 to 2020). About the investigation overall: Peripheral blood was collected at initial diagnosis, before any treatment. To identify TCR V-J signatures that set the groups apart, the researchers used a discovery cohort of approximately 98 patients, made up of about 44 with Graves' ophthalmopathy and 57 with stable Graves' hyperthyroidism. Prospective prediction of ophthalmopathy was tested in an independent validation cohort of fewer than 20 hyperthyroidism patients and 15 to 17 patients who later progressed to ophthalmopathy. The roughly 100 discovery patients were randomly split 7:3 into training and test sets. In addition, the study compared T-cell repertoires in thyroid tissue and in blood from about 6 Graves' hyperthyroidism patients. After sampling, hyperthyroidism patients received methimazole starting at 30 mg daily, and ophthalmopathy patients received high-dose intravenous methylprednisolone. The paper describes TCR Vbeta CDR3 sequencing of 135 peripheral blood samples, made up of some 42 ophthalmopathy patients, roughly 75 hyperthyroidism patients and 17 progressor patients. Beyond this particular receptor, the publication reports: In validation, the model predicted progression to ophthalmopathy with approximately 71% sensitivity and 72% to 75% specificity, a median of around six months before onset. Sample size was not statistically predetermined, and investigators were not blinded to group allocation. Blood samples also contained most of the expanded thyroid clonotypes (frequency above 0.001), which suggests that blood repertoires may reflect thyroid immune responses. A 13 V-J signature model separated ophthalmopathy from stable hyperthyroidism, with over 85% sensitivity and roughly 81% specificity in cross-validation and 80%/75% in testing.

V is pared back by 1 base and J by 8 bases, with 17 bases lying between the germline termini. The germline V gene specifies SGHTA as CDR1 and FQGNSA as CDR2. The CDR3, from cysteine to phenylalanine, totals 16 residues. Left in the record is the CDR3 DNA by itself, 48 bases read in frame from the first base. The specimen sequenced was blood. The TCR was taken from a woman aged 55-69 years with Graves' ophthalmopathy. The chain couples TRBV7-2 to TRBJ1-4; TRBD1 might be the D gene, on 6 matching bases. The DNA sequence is TGTGCCAGCAGCTTAGGGTCAGGGGCCACCGAGGAAAAACTGTTTTTT. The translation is CASSLGSGATEEKLFF.